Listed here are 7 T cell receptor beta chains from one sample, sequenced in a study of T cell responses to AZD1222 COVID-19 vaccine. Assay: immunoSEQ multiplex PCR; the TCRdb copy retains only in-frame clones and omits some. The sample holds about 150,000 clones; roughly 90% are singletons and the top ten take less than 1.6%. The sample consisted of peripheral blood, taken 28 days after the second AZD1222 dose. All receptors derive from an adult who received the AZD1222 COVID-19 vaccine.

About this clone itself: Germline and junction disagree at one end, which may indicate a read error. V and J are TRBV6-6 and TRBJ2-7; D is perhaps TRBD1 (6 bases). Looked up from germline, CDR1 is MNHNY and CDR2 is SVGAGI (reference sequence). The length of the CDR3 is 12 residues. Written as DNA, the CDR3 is TGTGCCAGCAGGAAAACCGGGACACCCAACTTCTTC. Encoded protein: CASRKTGTPNFF.

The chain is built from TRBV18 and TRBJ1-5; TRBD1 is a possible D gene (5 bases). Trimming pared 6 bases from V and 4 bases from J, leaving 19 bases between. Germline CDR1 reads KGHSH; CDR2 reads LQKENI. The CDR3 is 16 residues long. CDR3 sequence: CASSYGWPGSNQPQHF. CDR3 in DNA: TGTGCCAGCTCTTACGGGTGGCCAGGGAGTAATCAGCCCCAGCATTTT.

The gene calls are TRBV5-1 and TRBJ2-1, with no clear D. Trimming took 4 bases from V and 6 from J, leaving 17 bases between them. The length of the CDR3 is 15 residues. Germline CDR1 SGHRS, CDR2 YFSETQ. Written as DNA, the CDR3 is TGCGCCAGCAGCCCGGGTTCCGGGTCTGGCAATGAGCAGTTCTTC. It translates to CASSPGSGSGNEQFF.

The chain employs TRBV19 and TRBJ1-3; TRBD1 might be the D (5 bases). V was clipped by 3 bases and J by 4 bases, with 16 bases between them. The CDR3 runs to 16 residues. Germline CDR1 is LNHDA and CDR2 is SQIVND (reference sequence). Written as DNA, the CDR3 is TGTGCCAGTAGTATTGTCCCATCAGACAGAGGAAACACCATATATTTT. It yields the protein CASSIVPSDRGNTIYF. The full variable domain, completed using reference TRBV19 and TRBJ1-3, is DGGITQSPKYLFRKEGQNVTLSCEQNLNHDAMYWYRQDPGQGLRLIYYSQIVNDFQKGDIAEGYSVSREKKESFPLTVTSAQKNPTAFYLCASSIVPSDRGNTIYFGEGSWLTVV.

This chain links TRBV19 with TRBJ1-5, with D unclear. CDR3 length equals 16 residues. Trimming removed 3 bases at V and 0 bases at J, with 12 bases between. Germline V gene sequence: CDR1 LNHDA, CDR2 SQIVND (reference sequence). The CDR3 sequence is CASSIEAAYSNQPQHF. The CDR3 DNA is TGTGCCAGTAGTATCGAGGCAGCCTATAGCAATCAGCCCCAGCATTTT.

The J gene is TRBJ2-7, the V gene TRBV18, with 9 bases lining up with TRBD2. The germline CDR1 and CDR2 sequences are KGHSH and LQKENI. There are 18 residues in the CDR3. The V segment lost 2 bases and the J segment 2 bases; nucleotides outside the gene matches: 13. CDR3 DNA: TGTGCCAGCTCACCATACGACCGTAGCGGGAGTACAGCCTACGAGCAGTACTTC. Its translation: CASSPYDRSGSTAYEQYF.

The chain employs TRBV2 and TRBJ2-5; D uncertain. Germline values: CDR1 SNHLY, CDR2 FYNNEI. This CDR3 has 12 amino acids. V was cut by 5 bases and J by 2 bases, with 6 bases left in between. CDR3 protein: CASSYHQETQYF. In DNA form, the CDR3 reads TGTGCCAGCAGTTACCATCAAGAGACCCAGTACTTC. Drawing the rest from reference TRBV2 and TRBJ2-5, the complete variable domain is EPEVTQTPSHQVTQMGQEVILRCVPISNHLYFYWYRQILGQKVEFLVSFYNNEISEKSEIFDDQFSVERPDGSNFTLKIRSTKLEDSAMYFCASSYHQETQYFGPGTRLLVL.